This T cell receptor (beta chain) derives from a study of blood T cells in healthy people across ages. V was shortened by 10 bases and J by 6 bases, with 14 bases between the two germline ends. The CDR3 has 12 amino acids. Germline lookup yields CDR1 MNHEY and CDR2 SMNVEV (reference sequence). Overall study findings and caveats: Strong correlation was found linking TCR beta diversity to naive T cell percentage.

Through a sample-barcoded 5' primer and a J-beta primer mix, a second PCR was run for 7 to 11 cycles. MiXCR, applied by TCRdb to the 5' RACE reads, yields one record per CDR3 protein. The sample has over a million distinct CDR3 sequences, approximately 43% seen once. Note on this clonotype: The antigen is undetermined.

Researchers isolated at least 7 million PBMCs per sample. Sequencing used blood. The receptor comes from a woman younger than 35 in good health. The chain employs TRBV27 and TRBJ2-3; D is perhaps TRBD1 (5 bases). In DNA form, the CDR3 reads TGTGCCAACCTAAGGGGTCCCGATACGCAGTATTTT. Protein: CANLRGPDTQYF.